The 16 T cell receptor beta chains listed next were all sequenced from one sample in a study of T-cell reconstitution after alpha-beta-depleted transplantation in children. Preparation of the TCRbeta library used unique molecular identifiers. MiXCR, applied by TCRdb to the PCR reads, yields one record per CDR3 protein. The data hold roughly 350,000 distinct CDR3 sequences, with about a tenth observed a single time. The material sequenced was PBMCs from the stem cell graft donor, taken from the stem cell graft. The receptor source for this set is a human donor who donated a stem cell graft to a child with acute lymphoblastic leukemia.

The chain carries TRBV7-9 and TRBJ2-5; possibly TRBD1 for D (6 bases). Trimming pared 3 bases from V and 8 bases from J, leaving 25 bases between. CDR1 and CDR2 from the germline V gene are SEHNR and FQNEAQ (reference sequence). The CDR3 has 17 residues. The CDR3 sequence is CASSFPPLTGSHATQYF. In nucleotides, the CDR3 is TGTGCCAGCAGCTTTCCCCCCCTGACAGGCTCCCACGCAACCCAGTACTTC.

This clonotype was detected a few times. V gene TRBV7-9 combines with J gene TRBJ2-7; D is tentatively TRBD1 or TRBD2 (5 bases each). This CDR3 has 15 residues. V was shortened by 4 bases and J by 2 bases, with 15 bases between the two germline ends. Looked up from germline, CDR1 is SEHNR and CDR2 is FQNEAQ (reference sequence). Here the CDR3 reads CASSYPSRDPYEQYF. As DNA, the CDR3 is TGTGCCAGCAGCTACCCCTCCCGGGACCCCTACGAGCAGTACTTC.

This clonotype was recorded once. With a much larger clone just one base away, this may be a read error. V gene TRBV4-3 combines with J gene TRBJ2-7, with TRBD1 matching over 7 bases. CDR1 and CDR2 (germline): LGHNA, YSLEER. The CDR3 is 16 amino acids. V shed 0 bases and J 2 bases; nucleotides not matched to a gene: 7. The CDR3 coding sequence is TGCGCCAGCAGCCAAGATCGAACAGGGGACCCCTACGAGCAGTACTTC. This translates into CASSQDRTGDPYEQYF.

This clonotype came up a few times. As DNA, the CDR3 is TGTGCCAGCAGCCAAGATGTGGGCCATCGGACTAGCGGGAAAGAGACCCAGTACTTC. Encoded protein: CASSQDVGHRTSGKETQYF. V gene TRBV14 combines with J gene TRBJ2-5; 12 positions match TRBD2. Looked up from germline, CDR1 is SGHDN and CDR2 is FVKESK. V trimming: 0 bases; J trimming: 3 bases; junction bases outside the gene matches: 11. The CDR3 covers 19 residues.

This clonotype was seen repeatedly, ten times or more. The V and J genes are TRBV20-1 and TRBJ1-5; TRBD1 agrees at 10 bases. The length of the CDR3 is 18 residues. Germline assignment: CDR1 DFQATT and CDR2 SNEGSKA (reference sequence). Trimming took 6 bases from V and 6 from J; bases not matched to a gene: 20. The CDR3 reads CSAIRPGQGHVLGQPQHF. The CDR3 coding sequence is TGCAGTGCGATCCGGCCGGGACAGGGGCATGTTCTAGGTCAGCCCCAGCATTTT.

This clonotype turned up a few times. The chain carries TRBV4-3 and TRBJ2-5; 7 bases fit TRBD2. The germline CDR1 and CDR2 sequences are LGHNA and YSLEER. Unmatched junction bases numbered 9, after V lost 1 base and J lost 4 bases. The length of the CDR3 is 16 residues. In DNA, the CDR3 is TGCGCCAGCAGCCAAGGAGGCGGGAGCAGGCTAGAGACCCAGTACTTC. Translation gives CASSQGGGSRLETQYF.

This clonotype was seen only a few times. The chain combines TRBV12-3 or TRBV12-4 with TRBJ2-3; D possibly corresponds to TRBD1 (5 bases). The CDR3 covers 15 residues. Deletions cut 6 bases from V and 3 bases from J, with 16 bases between. CDR3 nucleotide sequence: TGTGCCAGCAGCCGCGACAGTTCGGCGACAGATACGCAGTATTTT. This encodes CASSRDSSATDTQYF.

This clonotype occurred a few times. The chain is built from TRBV4-1 and TRBJ2-3; 9 nucleotides match TRBD1. The ends lost 1 base at V and 2 bases at J; junction bases unmatched: 10. CDR1 is MGHRA and CDR2 is YSYEKL in the germline V gene. This CDR3 has 18 residues. CDR3 residues: CASSQVVKGTGITDTQYF. DNA of the CDR3: TGCGCCAGCAGCCAAGTAGTAAAGGGGACAGGGATCACAGATACGCAGTATTTT.

This clonotype appeared a few times. This rearrangement joins TRBV28 to TRBJ2-7, with 7 bases aligning to TRBD1. CDR1 and CDR2 from the germline V gene are MDHEN and SYDVKM. V shed 6 bases and J 4 bases; nucleotides not matched to a gene: 12. The CDR3 is 15 amino acids. The CDR3 sequence: CASSRTGVPNYEQYF. For the CDR3, the DNA is TGTGCCAGCAGCCGAACAGGGGTCCCGAATTACGAGCAGTACTTC.

The rearrangement uses TRBV5-1 and TRBJ2-1; D might be TRBD2 (5 bases). The V end lost 4 bases, the J end lost 4 bases, and 15 bases lay between the germline ends. Germline V gene lookup returns CDR1 SGHRS and CDR2 YFSETQ. There are 15 residues in the CDR3. CDR3 region: CASSHGRSGYNEQFF. CDR3 DNA sequence: TGCGCCAGCAGCCATGGGAGATCGGGGTACAATGAGCAGTTCTTC.

This clonotype was detected once. CDR3 sequence reads: CASSPGTCGLKETQYF. CDR3 in DNA: TGTGCCAGCAGCCCAGGGACTTGCGGATTAAAAGAGACCCAGTACTTC. This chain links TRBV12-3 or TRBV12-4 with TRBJ2-5, with D tentatively TRBD2 (6 bases). Trimming left V 6 bases short and J 3 bases short, with 20 bases between. The CDR3 runs to 16 residues.

The rearrangement joins TRBV4-3 to TRBJ2-7, with D perhaps given as TRBD1 or TRBD2 (7 bases each). CDR3 length: 17 amino acids. From germline, CDR1 is LGHNA and CDR2 YSLEER. Trimming left V 4 bases short and J 1 base short, with 20 bases between. Here the CDR3 reads CASSLKGGGSPSYEQYF. CDR3 DNA sequence: TGCGCCAGCAGCCTAAAAGGGGGCGGGAGTCCTTCCTACGAGCAGTACTTC.

This clonotype was recorded at least ten times. Here the CDR3 reads CASSRGQDYGYTF. The CDR3 DNA reads TGCGCCAGCAGCAGGGGACAGGACTATGGCTACACCTTC. The chain is built from TRBV5-1 and TRBJ1-2; 8 positions agree with TRBD1. From germline, CDR1 is SGHRS and CDR2 YFSETQ. Unmatched junction bases numbered 2, after V lost 4 bases and J lost 3 bases. The length of the CDR3 is 13 residues.

CDR3 DNA sequence: TGTGCCAGCAGCTTACAATGGGGTGTCTCAGATACGCAGTATTTT. As protein: CASSLQWGVSDTQYF. This chain connects TRBV7-2 to TRBJ2-3; no reliable D call. Germline V gives CDR1 SGHTA, CDR2 FQGNSA. The CDR3 is made up of 15 amino acids. V lost 2 bases and J lost 4, with 13 bases in between.

The table lists this clonotype with many counts. This chain connects TRBV7-9 to TRBJ2-7; 7 bases are a match to TRBD1. The germline V gene encodes CDR1 SEHNR and CDR2 FQNEAQ (reference sequence). There are 13 residues in the CDR3. Unmatched junction bases numbered 8, after V lost 3 bases and J lost 9 bases. CDR3 DNA: TGTGCCAGCAGCTTCACCGAGAGACAGGGGCAGTACTTC. This sequence encodes CASSFTERQGQYF.

Only a few counts were recorded for this clonotype. The chain combines TRBV4-3 with TRBJ1-2; 7 bases line up with TRBD1. Trimming took 4 bases from V and 1 from J; bases not matched to a gene: 3. The length of the CDR3 is 14 residues. Germline assignment: CDR1 LGHNA and CDR2 YSLEER. CDR3 bases: TGCGCCAGCAGCCTGACAGGGAGTAACTATGGCTACACCTTC. This encodes CASSLTGSNYGYTF.